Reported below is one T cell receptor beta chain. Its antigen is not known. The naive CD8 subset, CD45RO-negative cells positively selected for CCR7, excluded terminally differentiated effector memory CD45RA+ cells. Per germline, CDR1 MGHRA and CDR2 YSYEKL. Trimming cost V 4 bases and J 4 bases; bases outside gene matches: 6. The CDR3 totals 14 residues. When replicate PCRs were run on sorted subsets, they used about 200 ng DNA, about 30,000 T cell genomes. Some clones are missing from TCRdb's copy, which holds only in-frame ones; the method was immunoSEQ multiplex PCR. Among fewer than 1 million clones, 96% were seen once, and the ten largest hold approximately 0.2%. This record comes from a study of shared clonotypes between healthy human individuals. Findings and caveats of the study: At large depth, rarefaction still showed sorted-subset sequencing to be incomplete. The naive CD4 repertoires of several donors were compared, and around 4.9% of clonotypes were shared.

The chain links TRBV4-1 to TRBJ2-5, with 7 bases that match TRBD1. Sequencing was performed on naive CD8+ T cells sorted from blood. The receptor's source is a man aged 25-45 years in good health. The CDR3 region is CASSRLTGVETQYF. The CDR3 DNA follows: TGCGCCAGCAGCCGATTAACAGGGGTAGAGACCCAGTACTTC.